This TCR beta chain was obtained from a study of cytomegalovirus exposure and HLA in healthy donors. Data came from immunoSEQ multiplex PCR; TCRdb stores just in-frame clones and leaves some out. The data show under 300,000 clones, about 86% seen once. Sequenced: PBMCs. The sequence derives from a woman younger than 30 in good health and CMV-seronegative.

Here the CDR3 DNA reads TGCGCCAGCCGAATACGGTCCAACACCGGGGAGCTGTTTTTT. Encoded protein: CASRIRSNTGELFF. The chain employs TRBV5-1 and TRBJ2-2; D is undetermined. The CDR3 extends over 14 amino acids. V shed 7 bases and J shed 2 bases, with 12 bases lying between them. Germline V CDR1 and CDR2: SGHRS, YFSETQ.